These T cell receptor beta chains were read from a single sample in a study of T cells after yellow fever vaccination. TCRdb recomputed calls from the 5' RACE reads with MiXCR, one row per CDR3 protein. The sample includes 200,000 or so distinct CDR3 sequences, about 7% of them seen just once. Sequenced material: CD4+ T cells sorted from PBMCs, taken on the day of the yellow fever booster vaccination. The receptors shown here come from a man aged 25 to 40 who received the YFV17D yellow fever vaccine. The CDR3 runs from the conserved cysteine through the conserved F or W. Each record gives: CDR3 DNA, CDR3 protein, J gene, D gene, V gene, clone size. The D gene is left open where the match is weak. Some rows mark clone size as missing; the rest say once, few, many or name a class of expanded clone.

CDR3 DNA: TGCGCCAGCAGCTTGGATCCGGGCGACAGTTCACCCCTCCACTTT
CDR3 protein: CASSLDPGDSSPLHF
J gene: TRBJ1-6
D gene: -
V gene: TRBV5-1
clone size: few

CDR3 DNA: TGTGCCAGCAGCTCCTCGTCAGATACGCAGTATTTT
CDR3 protein: CASSSSSDTQYF
J gene: TRBJ2-3
D gene: -
V gene: TRBV7-6
clone size: many

CDR3 DNA: TGTGCCAGTAGTATTAATACAGAGAGCTACGAGCAGTACTTC
CDR3 protein: CASSINTESYEQYF
J gene: TRBJ2-7
D gene: -
V gene: TRBV19
clone size: few

CDR3 DNA: TGTGCCATCAGTGATCTAGGGCCAAATCAGCCCCAGCATTTT
CDR3 protein: CAISDLGPNQPQHF
J gene: TRBJ1-5
D gene: -
V gene: TRBV10-3
clone size: -

CDR3 DNA: TGCAGCGTTGAGGGGTTCCTGGGGGGAGGTAACGGGGCCAACGTCCTGACTTTC
CDR3 protein: CSVEGFLGGGNGANVLTF
J gene: TRBJ2-6
D gene: -
V gene: TRBV29-1
clone size: -

CDR3 DNA: TGTGCCAGCAACTCTAGCAACTACAATGAGCAGTTCTTC
CDR3 protein: CASNSSNYNEQFF
J gene: TRBJ2-1
D gene: -
V gene: TRBV12-3/TRBV12-4
clone size: many

CDR3 DNA: TGCAGTGCCAGGGACAGCCCTAACTATGGCTACACCTTC
CDR3 protein: CSARDSPNYGYTF
J gene: TRBJ1-2
D gene: TRBD1
V gene: TRBV20-1
clone size: few

CDR3 DNA: TGTGCCAGCAGCTTAAGGGACTCGCAGTTCTTC
CDR3 protein: CASSLRDSQFF
J gene: TRBJ2-1
D gene: -
V gene: TRBV7-9
clone size: -

CDR3 DNA: TGTGCCAGCAGTCACCGGGACATAGGCGAGCAGTACTTC
CDR3 protein: CASSHRDIGEQYF
J gene: TRBJ2-7
D gene: -
V gene: TRBV6-5
clone size: few

CDR3 DNA: TGTGCCAGCTCGTCAGGAAATCTCATGAACACTGAAGCTTTCTTT
CDR3 protein: CASSSGNLMNTEAFF
J gene: TRBJ1-1
D gene: -
V gene: TRBV5-5
clone size: -

CDR3 DNA: TGCAGTGCGAGTGGGGAGAGCGGCACCGGGGAGCTGTTTTTT
CDR3 protein: CSASGESGTGELFF
J gene: TRBJ2-2
D gene: -
V gene: TRBV20-1
clone size: few

CDR3 DNA: TGCGCCAGCAGCCCAGGAGGCAGGGGGAGAGGTACTGAAGCTTTCTTT
CDR3 protein: CASSPGGRGRGTEAFF
J gene: TRBJ1-1
D gene: TRBD1
V gene: TRBV5-1
clone size: -